These 5 T cell receptor beta chains share one sample of origin, sequenced in a study of early T cells in non-severe SARS-CoV-2 infection. TCRdb analysed the 5' RACE reads with MiXCR anew, one entry per CDR3 protein. The data show roughly 38,000 distinct CDR3 sequences, around 5.1% seen once. The specimen comprised whole blood, sampled at baseline. These receptors were obtained from an adult who was a healthcare worker with PCR-confirmed SARS-CoV-2 infection or an uninfected control (not recorded which).

This clonotype was counted ten times or more. The genes are TRBV19 and TRBJ1-5; 7 nucleotides align to TRBD1. The ends lost 6 bases at V and 3 bases at J; junction bases unmatched: 5. This CDR3 is 14 amino acids long. The V gene's germline CDR1 is LNHDA and CDR2 SQIVND (reference sequence). The CDR3 sequence: CASRTGTANQPQHF. The CDR3 DNA reads TGTGCCAGTAGGACCGGGACAGCCAATCAGCCCCAGCATTTT.

This clonotype was seen at least ten times. This chain joins TRBV3-1 and TRBJ1-1; the D is unclear. Trimming left V 4 bases short and J 6 bases short, with 15 bases between. The CDR3 has 14 amino acids. Per germline, CDR1 LGHDT and CDR2 YNNKEL (reference sequence). This chain's CDR3 is CASSLRERVAEAFF. DNA of the CDR3: TGTGCCAGCAGCCTCCGGGAGAGGGTCGCTGAAGCTTTCTTT.

This clonotype was detected many times. V and J are TRBV10-3 and TRBJ1-5; TRBD1 matches at 7 bases. With 10 bases clipped from V and 4 bases from J, the junction kept 4 bases outside the gene matches. Germline V lookup: CDR1 ENHRY, CDR2 SYGVKD. This CDR3 comprises 12 residues. The CDR3 DNA follows: TGTGCCACCTCAGGGGGGAATCAGCCCCAGCATTTT. As protein: CATSGGNQPQHF.

This clonotype was counted many times. The chain carries TRBV3-1 and TRBJ2-2; 7 bases map to TRBD2. CDR1 is LGHDT, CDR2 YNNKEL, per germline (reference sequence). The CDR3 spans 17 residues. J lost 0 bases, V lost 5 bases, and 9 bases had no gene match. The CDR3 spells CASSFRTLAANTGELFF. The DNA for the CDR3 is TGTGCCAGCAGCTTCCGTACCCTAGCGGCGAACACCGGGGAGCTGTTTTTT. Drawing the rest from reference TRBV3-1 and TRBJ2-2, the complete variable domain is DTAVSQTPKYLVTQMGNDKSIKCEQNLGHDTMYWYKQDSKKFLKIMFSYNNKELIINETVPNRFSPKSPDKAHLNLHINSLELGDSAVYFCASSFRTLAANTGELFFGEGSRLTVL.

This clonotype appeared many times. The rearrangement uses TRBV7-8 and TRBJ2-3; 10 bases are a match to TRBD2. The CDR3 spans 16 residues. Germline lookup yields CDR1 SGHVS and CDR2 FQNEAQ. With V trimmed by 6 bases and J by 2 bases, 8 bases remained unmatched. This chain's CDR3 is CASRTGLADITDTQYF. CDR3 nucleotide sequence: TGTGCCAGCAGAACCGGACTAGCGGACATCACAGATACGCAGTATTTT.